This record covers a single TCR beta chain. Profiling relied on immunoSEQ multiplex PCR, and the TCRdb table lists in-frame clones only, not all of them. Found here are about 98,000 clones, roughly 89% of them singletons; the top ten hold more than 3%. This sample is part of a study of cytomegalovirus exposure and HLA in healthy donors. The CDR3 is 15 amino acids. V lost 5 bases and J 5 bases, leaving 18 bases between the germline ends. Germline-derived CDR1 and CDR2 are LGHNT and FRNRAP. The receptor's source is a woman in her thirties in good health and CMV-seronegative. The genes are TRBV12-5 and TRBJ1-1; D not resolved. The sequenced sample consisted of PBMCs. The CDR3 sequence is CASGPYGRGETEAFF. The DNA for the CDR3 is TGTGCTAGTGGTCCATACGGCCGAGGCGAGACTGAAGCTTTCTTT. Together with reference TRBV12-5 and TRBJ1-1, the CDR3 gives the full variable domain: DARVTQTPRHKVTEMGQEVTMRCQPILGHNTVFWYRQTMMQGLELLAYFRNRAPLDDSGMPKDRFSAEMPDATLATLKIQPSEPRDSAVYFCASGPYGRGETEAFFGQGTRLTVV.